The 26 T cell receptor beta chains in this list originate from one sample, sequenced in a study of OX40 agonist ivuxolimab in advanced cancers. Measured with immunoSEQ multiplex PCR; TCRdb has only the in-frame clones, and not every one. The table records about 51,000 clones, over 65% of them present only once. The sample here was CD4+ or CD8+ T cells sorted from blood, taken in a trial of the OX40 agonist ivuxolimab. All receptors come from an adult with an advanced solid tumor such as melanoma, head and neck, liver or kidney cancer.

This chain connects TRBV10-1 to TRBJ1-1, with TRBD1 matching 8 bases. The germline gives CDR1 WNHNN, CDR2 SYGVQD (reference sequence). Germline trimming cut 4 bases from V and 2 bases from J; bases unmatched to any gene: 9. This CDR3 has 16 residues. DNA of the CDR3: TGCGCCAGCAGTGGTCCGGGACAGGCGTCTAACACTGAAGCTTTCTTT. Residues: CASSGPGQASNTEAFF.

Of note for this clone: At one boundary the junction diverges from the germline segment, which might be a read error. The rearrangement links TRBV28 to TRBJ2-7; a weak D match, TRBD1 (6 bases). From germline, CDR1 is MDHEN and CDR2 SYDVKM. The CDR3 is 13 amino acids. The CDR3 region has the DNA TGTGCCAGCAGTTTGGGTCGGGGACGGACAGAGAACTTC. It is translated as CASSLGRGRTENF.

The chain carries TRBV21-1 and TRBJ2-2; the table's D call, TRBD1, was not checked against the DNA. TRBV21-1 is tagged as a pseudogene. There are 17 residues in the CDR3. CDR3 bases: TGTGCCAGCAGCAAACATGGGCACGGCCTTAGAACCGGGGAGCTGTTTTTT. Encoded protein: CASSKHGHGLRTGELFF.

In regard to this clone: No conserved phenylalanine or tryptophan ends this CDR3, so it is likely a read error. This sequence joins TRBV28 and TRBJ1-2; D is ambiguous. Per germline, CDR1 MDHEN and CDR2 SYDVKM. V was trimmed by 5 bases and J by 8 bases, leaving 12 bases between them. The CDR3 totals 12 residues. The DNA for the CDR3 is TGTGCCAGCAGTCGCACCCGGCACGGCTACACCCTC. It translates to CASSRTRHGYTL.

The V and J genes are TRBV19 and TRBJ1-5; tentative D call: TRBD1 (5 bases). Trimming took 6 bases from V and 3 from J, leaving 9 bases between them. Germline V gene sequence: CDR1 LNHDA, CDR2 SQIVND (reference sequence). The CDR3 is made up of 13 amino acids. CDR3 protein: CASSRGYNQPQHF. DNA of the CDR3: TGTGCCAGTAGCCGGGGGTACAATCAGCCCCAGCATTTT.

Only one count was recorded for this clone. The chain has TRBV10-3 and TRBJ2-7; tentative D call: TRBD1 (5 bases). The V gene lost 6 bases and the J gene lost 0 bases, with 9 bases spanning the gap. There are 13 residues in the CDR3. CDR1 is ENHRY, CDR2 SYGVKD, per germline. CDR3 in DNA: TGTGCCATCAGGACAGACAGCTCCTACGAGCAGTACTTC. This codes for CAIRTDSSYEQYF.

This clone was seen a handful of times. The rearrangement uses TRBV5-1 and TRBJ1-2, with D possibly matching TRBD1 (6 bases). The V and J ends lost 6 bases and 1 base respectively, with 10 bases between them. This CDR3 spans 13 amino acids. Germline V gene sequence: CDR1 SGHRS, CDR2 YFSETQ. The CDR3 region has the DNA TGCGCCAGCACCGAACAGGGTAACTATGGCTACACCTTC. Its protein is CASTEQGNYGYTF.

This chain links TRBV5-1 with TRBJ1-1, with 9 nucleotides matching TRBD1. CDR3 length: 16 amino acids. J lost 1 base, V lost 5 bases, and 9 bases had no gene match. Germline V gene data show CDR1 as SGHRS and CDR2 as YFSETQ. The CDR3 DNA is TGCGCCAGCAGTTTTATTGGACAGGGGCAGAACACTGAAGCTTTCTTT. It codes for CASSFIGQGQNTEAFF.

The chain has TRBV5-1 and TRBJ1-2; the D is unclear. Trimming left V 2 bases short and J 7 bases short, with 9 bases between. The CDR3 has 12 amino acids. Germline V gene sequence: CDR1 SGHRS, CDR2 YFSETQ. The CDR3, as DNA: TGCGCCAGCAGCTTTCCCGATGGTGGCTACACCTTC. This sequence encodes CASSFPDGGYTF.

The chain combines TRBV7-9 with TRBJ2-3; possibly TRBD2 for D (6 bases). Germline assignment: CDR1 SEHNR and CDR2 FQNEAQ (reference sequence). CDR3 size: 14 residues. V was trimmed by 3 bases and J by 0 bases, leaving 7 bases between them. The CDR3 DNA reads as TGTGCCAGCAGCTTGGGACTGAGCACAGATACGCAGTATTTT. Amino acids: CASSLGLSTDTQYF. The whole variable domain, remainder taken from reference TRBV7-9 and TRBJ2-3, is DTGVSQNPRHKITKRGQNVTFRCDPISEHNRLYWYRQTLGQGPEFLTYFQNEAQLEKSRLLSDRFSAERPKGSFSTLEIQRTEQGDSAMYLCASSLGLSTDTQYFGPGTRLTVL.

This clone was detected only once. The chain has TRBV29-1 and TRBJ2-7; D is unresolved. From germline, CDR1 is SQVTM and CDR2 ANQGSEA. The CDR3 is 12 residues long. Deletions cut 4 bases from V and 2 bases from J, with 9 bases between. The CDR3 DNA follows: TGCAGCGTTGCGTCAGATACCTACGAGCAGTACTTC. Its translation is CSVASDTYEQYF.

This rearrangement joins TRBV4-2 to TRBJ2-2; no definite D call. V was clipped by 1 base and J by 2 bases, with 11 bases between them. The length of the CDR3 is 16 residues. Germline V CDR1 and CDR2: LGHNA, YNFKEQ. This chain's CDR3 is CASSQGPPPNTGELFF. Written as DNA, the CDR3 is TGTGCCAGCAGCCAAGGACCCCCCCCTAACACCGGGGAGCTGTTTTTT.

The CDR3 region has the DNA TGTGCTAGTGGTTCAGGAGGGACTAGCGGTTACAATGAGCAGTTCTTC. This translates into CASGSGGTSGYNEQFF. The rearrangement joins TRBV12-5 to TRBJ2-1; 11 nucleotides agree with TRBD2. Germline V gene data show CDR1 as LGHNT and CDR2 as FRNRAP. The CDR3 is 16 residues long. After removal of 4 bases from V and 4 bases from J, the junction contained 6 bases not matched to a gene.

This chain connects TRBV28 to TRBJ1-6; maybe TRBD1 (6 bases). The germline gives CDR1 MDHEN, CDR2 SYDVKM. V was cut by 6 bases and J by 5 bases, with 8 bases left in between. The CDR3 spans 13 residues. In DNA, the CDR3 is TGTGCCAGCAGAACAGGGCATAATTCACCCCTCCACTTT. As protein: CASRTGHNSPLHF.

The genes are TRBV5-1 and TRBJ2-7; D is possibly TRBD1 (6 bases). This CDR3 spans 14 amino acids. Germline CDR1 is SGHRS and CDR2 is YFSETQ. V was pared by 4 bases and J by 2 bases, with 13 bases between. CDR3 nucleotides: TGCGCCAGCAGCGAACAGGGTCCTCCCTACGAGCAGTACTTC. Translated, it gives CASSEQGPPYEQYF.

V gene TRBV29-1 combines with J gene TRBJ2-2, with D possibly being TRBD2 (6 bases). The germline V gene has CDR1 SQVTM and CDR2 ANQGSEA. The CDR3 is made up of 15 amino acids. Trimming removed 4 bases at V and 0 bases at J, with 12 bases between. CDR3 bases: TGCAGCGTTGTGGCCGGGACTTCGAACACCGGGGAGCTGTTTTTT. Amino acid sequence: CSVVAGTSNTGELFF.

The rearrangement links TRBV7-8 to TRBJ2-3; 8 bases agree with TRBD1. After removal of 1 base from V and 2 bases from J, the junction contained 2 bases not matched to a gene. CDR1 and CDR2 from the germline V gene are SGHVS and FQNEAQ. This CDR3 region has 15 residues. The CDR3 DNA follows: TGTGCCAGCAGCTTAGGGACAGGGCTCACAGATACGCAGTATTTT. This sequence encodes CASSLGTGLTDTQYF.

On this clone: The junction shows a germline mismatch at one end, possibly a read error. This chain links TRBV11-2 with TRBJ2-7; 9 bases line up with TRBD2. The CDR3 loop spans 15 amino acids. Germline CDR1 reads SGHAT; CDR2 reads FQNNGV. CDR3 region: CASSSSQGRIAGALF. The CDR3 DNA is TGTGCCAGCAGCTCATCACAGGGTCGGATAGCGGGAGCGCTCTTC.

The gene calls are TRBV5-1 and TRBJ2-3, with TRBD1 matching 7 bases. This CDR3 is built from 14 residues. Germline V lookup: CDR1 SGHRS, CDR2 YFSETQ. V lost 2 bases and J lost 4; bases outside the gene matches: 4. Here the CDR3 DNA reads TGCGCCAGCAGCTTCGGACAGGTGGCAGATACGCAGTATTTT. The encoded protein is CASSFGQVADTQYF. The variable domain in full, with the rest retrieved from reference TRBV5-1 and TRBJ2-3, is KAGVTQTPRYLIKTRGQQVTLSCSPISGHRSVSWYQQTPGQGLQFLFEYFSETQRNKGNFPGRFSGRQFSNSRSEMNVSTLELGDSALYLCASSFGQVADTQYFGPGTRLTVL.

The CDR3 reads CASSTGSEETQYF. As DNA, the CDR3 is TGTGCCAGCAGTACAGGGTCGGAAGAGACCCAGTACTTC. The chain is built from TRBV6-5 and TRBJ2-5, with a possible D match to TRBD1 (6 bases). CDR3 size: 13 residues. V lost 5 bases and J 3 bases, leaving 10 bases between the germline ends. CDR1 is MNHEY and CDR2 is SVGAGI in the germline V gene.

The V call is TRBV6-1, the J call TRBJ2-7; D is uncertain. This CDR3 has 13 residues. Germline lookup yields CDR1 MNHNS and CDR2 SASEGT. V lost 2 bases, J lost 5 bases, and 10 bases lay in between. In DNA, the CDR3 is TGTGCCAGCAGTGAATATTCTGGCAACGAGCAGTACTTC. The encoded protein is CASSEYSGNEQYF.

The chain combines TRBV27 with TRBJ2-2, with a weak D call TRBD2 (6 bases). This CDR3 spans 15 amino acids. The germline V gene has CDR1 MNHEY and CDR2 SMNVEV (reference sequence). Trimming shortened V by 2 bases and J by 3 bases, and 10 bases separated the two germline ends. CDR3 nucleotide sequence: TGTGCCAGCAGTTTAAATCGGGGGTACACCGGGGAGCTGTTTTTT. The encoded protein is CASSLNRGYTGELFF.

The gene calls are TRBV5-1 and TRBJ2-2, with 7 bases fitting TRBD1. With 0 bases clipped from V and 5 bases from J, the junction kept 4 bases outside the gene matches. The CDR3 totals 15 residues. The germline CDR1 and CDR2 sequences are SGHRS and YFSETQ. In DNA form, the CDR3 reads TGCGCCAGCAGCTTGGCCGCAGGGGGAACCGGGGAGCTGTTTTTT. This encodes CASSLAAGGTGELFF.

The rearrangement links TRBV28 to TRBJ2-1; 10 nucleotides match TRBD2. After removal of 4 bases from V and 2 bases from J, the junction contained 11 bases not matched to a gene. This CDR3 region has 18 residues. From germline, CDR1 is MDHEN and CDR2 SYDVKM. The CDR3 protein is CASSSRLSGRGTYNEQFF. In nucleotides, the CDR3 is TGTGCCAGCAGTTCCCGACTAAGCGGGAGGGGGACCTACAATGAGCAGTTCTTC.

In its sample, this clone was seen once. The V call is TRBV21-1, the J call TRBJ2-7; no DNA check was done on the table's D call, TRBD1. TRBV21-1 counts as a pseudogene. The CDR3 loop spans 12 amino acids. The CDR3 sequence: CASAGFSYEQYF. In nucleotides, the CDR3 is TGTGCCAGCGCAGGATTTTCCTACGAGCAGTACTTC.

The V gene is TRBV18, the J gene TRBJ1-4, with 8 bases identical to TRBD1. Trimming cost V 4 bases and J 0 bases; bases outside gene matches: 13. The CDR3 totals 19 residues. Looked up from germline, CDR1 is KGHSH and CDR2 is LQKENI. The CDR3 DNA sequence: TGTGCCAGCTCACTCCAGGCCACCGGACAGGGTGCAACTAATGAAAAACTGTTTTTT. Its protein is CASSLQATGQGATNEKLFF. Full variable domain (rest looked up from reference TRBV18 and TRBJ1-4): NAGVMQNPRHLVRRRGQEARLRCSPMKGHSHVYWYRQLPEEGLKFMVYLQKENIIDESGMPKERFSAEFPKEGPSILRIQQVVRGDSAAYFCASSLQATGQGATNEKLFFGSGTQLSVL.